Below are 30 T cell receptor beta chains sequenced from a single sample in a study of cytomegalovirus exposure and HLA in healthy donors. The PCR employed 60 Vbeta primers together with 13 Jbeta primers. Produced via immunoSEQ multiplex PCR; TCRdb's table is partial and in-frame only. The table lists approximately 93,000 clones. Source material: PBMCs. These receptors originate from a woman aged 25-40 years in good health and CMV-seronegative.

V usage is TRBV4-1 and J usage is TRBJ2-7; maybe TRBD1 (5 bases). This CDR3 is built from 15 residues. Trimming shortened V by 1 base and J by 1 base, and 11 bases separated the two germline ends. Per germline, CDR1 MGHRA and CDR2 YSYEKL. The CDR3 DNA sequence: TGCGCCAGCAGCCAAGTTATAACAGGATCCTACGAGCAGTACTTC. Its translation is CASSQVITGSYEQYF.

In nucleotides, the CDR3 is TGTGCCAGCAGTGAATATGGGCGGGAGGGCACCGAGCAGTACTTC. It yields the protein CASSEYGREGTEQYF. The genes are TRBV25-1 and TRBJ2-7, with 9 positions matching TRBD2. V was pared by 0 bases and J by 6 bases, with 6 bases of the junction left unmatched. The CDR3 has 15 amino acids. Germline lookup yields CDR1 MGHDK and CDR2 SYGVNS.

CDR3 region: CASSDSTGGNTIYF. The CDR3 nucleotides are TGTGCCAGCAGTGACTCGACCGGGGGAAACACCATATATTTT. This sequence joins TRBV6-4 and TRBJ1-3; no firm D call. The V end lost 0 bases, the J end lost 4 bases, and 7 bases lay between the germline ends. The CDR3 runs to 14 residues. Germline CDR1 reads MRHNA; CDR2 reads SNTAGT.

V and J are TRBV7-9 and TRBJ1-6, with TRBD1 matching over 8 bases. Germline assignment: CDR1 SEHNR and CDR2 FQNEAQ (reference sequence). The V and J ends lost 2 bases and 7 bases, in that order; junction bases with no gene match: 1. This CDR3 comprises 14 residues. CDR3: CASSLNRGNSPLHF. DNA of the CDR3: TGTGCCAGCAGCTTAAACAGGGGGAATTCACCCCTCCACTTT.

The chain links TRBV6-1 to TRBJ2-5, with a tentative D call TRBD1 (6 bases). Per the germline V gene, CDR1 is MNHNS and CDR2 is SASEGT. The CDR3 is 15 residues long. V gave up 2 bases and J gave up 4 bases, with 14 bases separating them. The CDR3 coding sequence is TGTGCCAGCAGTGAAACCCCAGGGGATCTAGAGACCCAGTACTTC. Translating gives CASSETPGDLETQYF.

The chain employs TRBV11-2 and TRBJ1-4; 10 positions agree with TRBD1. Trimming removed 3 bases from V and 7 bases from J; junction bases left unmatched: 11. The CDR3 sequence is 17 residues long. Germline V lookup: CDR1 SGHAT, CDR2 FQNNGV. CDR3 sequence: CASSLVPGQGMTEKLFF. DNA for the CDR3: TGTGCCAGCAGCTTGGTCCCGGGACAGGGGATGACTGAAAAACTGTTTTTT. Complete variable domain (other parts from reference TRBV11-2 and TRBJ1-4): EAGVAQSPRYKIIEKRQSVAFWCNPISGHATLYWYQQILGQGPKLLIQFQNNGVVDDSQLPKDRFSAERLKGVDSTLKIQPAKLEDSAVYLCASSLVPGQGMTEKLFFGSGTQLSVL.

The chain is built from TRBV4-2 and TRBJ2-3; a possible D gene is TRBD2 (6 bases). Trimming took off 1 base at V and 0 bases at J, with 11 bases between the two ends. The CDR3 is 16 amino acids. Germline V gene data show CDR1 as LGHNA and CDR2 as YNFKEQ. The CDR3 sequence is CASSQGGVSSTDTQYF. CDR3 nucleotides: TGTGCCAGCAGCCAAGGCGGGGTTAGCAGCACAGATACGCAGTATTTT.

V gene TRBV6-1 combines with J gene TRBJ1-5; 8 nucleotides line up with TRBD1. CDR3 size: 14 residues. CDR1 is MNHNS and CDR2 is SASEGT in the germline V gene. Losses at the gene ends were 6 bases for V and 0 bases for J; bases not matched to a gene: 1. Here the CDR3 reads CASSRGHSNQPQHF. Here the CDR3 DNA reads TGTGCCAGCAGCAGGGGGCATAGCAATCAGCCCCAGCATTTT.

The rearrangement uses TRBV19 and TRBJ2-5, with a possible D match to TRBD1 (5 bases). The CDR3 consists of 15 residues. Germline V gene data show CDR1 as LNHDA and CDR2 as SQIVND (reference sequence). The V end was cut by 0 bases, the J end by 7 bases, with 15 bases between. The CDR3 region is CASSIDPGRVATQYF. Written as DNA, the CDR3 is TGTGCCAGTAGTATAGATCCAGGCAGGGTTGCGACCCAGTACTTC.

The chain has TRBV7-2 and TRBJ2-7; possibly TRBD1 for D (5 bases). V shed 5 bases and J shed 2 bases, with 7 bases lying between them. Germline CDR1 and CDR2: SGHTA and FQGNSA. The CDR3 totals 12 residues. CDR3 DNA: TGTGCCAGCAGCAAGACAGCCTACGAGCAGTACTTC. Translated, it gives CASSKTAYEQYF.

The chain joins TRBV5-6 to TRBJ2-5; unclear D gene. The end of the DNA fits TRBJ2-7 better, so the J call may be wrong. This CDR3 spans 12 amino acids. Germline CDR1 reads SGHDT; CDR2 reads YYEEEE. CDR3 protein: CASSLGSFEQYF. The CDR3 DNA sequence: TGTGCCAGCAGCTTGGGCTCGTTCGAGCAGTACTTC.

J is TRBJ2-2 and V is TRBV5-1; D possibly corresponds to TRBD1 (5 bases). Trimming removed 1 base at V and 9 bases at J, with 19 bases between. The V gene's germline CDR1 is SGHRS and CDR2 YFSETQ. The CDR3 is 16 residues long. CDR3 sequence: CASSLQPGLGPRELFF. CDR3 nucleotide sequence: TGCGCCAGCAGCTTGCAGCCGGGCCTGGGGCCCAGGGAGCTGTTTTTT. Drawing the rest from reference TRBV5-1 and TRBJ2-2, the complete variable domain is KAGVTQTPRYLIKTRGQQVTLSCSPISGHRSVSWYQQTPGQGLQFLFEYFSETQRNKGNFPGRFSGRQFSNSRSEMNVSTLELGDSALYLCASSLQPGLGPRELFFGEGSRLTVL.

V and J are TRBV6-1 and TRBJ2-3, with D possibly TRBD2 on 7 matching bases. Trimming took 8 bases from V and 2 from J, leaving 17 bases between them. Germline CDR1 MNHNS, CDR2 SASEGT. This CDR3 region has 15 residues. This chain's CDR3 is CASGPGRGFTDTQYF. For the CDR3, the DNA is TGTGCCAGCGGCCCGGGGAGGGGGTTCACAGATACGCAGTATTTT.

The chain is built from TRBV27 and TRBJ2-1; a weak D match, TRBD1 (6 bases). The germline CDR1 and CDR2 sequences are MNHEY and SMNVEV (reference sequence). The CDR3 totals 14 residues. Between the trimmed V and J ends, which lost 8 bases and 3 bases, there was a span of 14 bases. The CDR3 reads CASLSWDNYNEQFF. CDR3 coding DNA: TGTGCCAGCCTATCTTGGGACAACTACAATGAGCAGTTCTTC.

The chain uses TRBV7-9 and TRBJ2-1; TRBD2 aligns across 10 bases. After removal of 5 bases from V and 4 bases from J, the junction contained 14 bases not matched to a gene. Germline V gene lookup returns CDR1 SEHNR and CDR2 FQNEAQ (reference sequence). The CDR3 runs to 18 residues. DNA of the CDR3: TGTGCCAGCAGCGAATGGGGGCCTACTAGCGGGGTTTACAATGAGCAGTTCTTC. The encoded protein is CASSEWGPTSGVYNEQFF.

The chain recombines TRBV27 with TRBJ1-6; D gene unclear. The CDR3 contains 15 residues. V lost 1 base and J lost 1, with 5 bases in between. Germline values: CDR1 MNHEY, CDR2 SMNVEV (reference sequence). The CDR3 region is CASSLYPSYNSPLHF. CDR3 sequence (DNA): TGTGCCAGCAGTTTATATCCGTCCTATAATTCACCCCTCCACTTT.

This sequence joins TRBV6-1 and TRBJ1-2; D is undetermined. Germline CDR1 reads MNHNS; CDR2 reads SASEGT. V lost 6 bases and J 2 bases, leaving 13 bases between the germline ends. CDR3 size: 14 residues. The CDR3 sequence: CASSPQTANYGYTF. The CDR3 bases are TGTGCCAGCAGCCCGCAAACAGCCAACTATGGCTACACCTTC.

CDR3 region: CASSARKFRGYNEQFF. The CDR3 bases are TGTGCCAGCAGCGCAAGAAAGTTCAGGGGATACAATGAGCAGTTCTTC. This chain joins TRBV14 and TRBJ2-1; D may be TRBD1 (6 bases). Germline CDR1 reads SGHDN; CDR2 reads FVKESK. V was clipped by 5 bases and J by 4 bases, with 18 bases between them. CDR3 size: 16 residues.

This chain links TRBV28 with TRBJ1-2; 8 bases match TRBD1. CDR3 length: 17 residues. V dropped 5 bases and J dropped 8; count of bases not matched to a gene: 19. The germline gives CDR1 MDHEN, CDR2 SYDVKM. The CDR3 coding sequence is TGTGCCAGCAGTCCCCCCGGACAGGGTTCCAATTTCGGAGGCTACACCTTC. It is translated as CASSPPGQGSNFGGYTF.

The V gene is TRBV5-1, the J gene TRBJ1-1; D remains ambiguous. V was shortened by 0 bases and J by 4 bases, with 13 bases between the two germline ends. The CDR3 has 15 residues. The V gene's germline CDR1 is SGHRS and CDR2 YFSETQ. Here the CDR3 reads CASSLVPEGGTEAFF. CDR3 DNA sequence: TGCGCCAGCAGCTTGGTTCCGGAGGGAGGCACTGAAGCTTTCTTT.

V usage is TRBV7-2 and J usage is TRBJ2-2, with 9 bases lining up with TRBD2. CDR1 SGHTA and CDR2 FQGNSA come from the germline V gene. The CDR3 totals 18 residues. V dropped 2 bases and J dropped 4; count of bases not matched to a gene: 11. CDR3 residues: CASSLMYAGGPGTGELFF. CDR3 coding DNA: TGTGCCAGCAGCTTAATGTACGCGGGGGGGCCGGGCACCGGGGAGCTGTTTTTT.

This chain links TRBV5-6 with TRBJ2-5, with 8 bases aligning to TRBD2. Germline V lookup: CDR1 SGHDT, CDR2 YYEEEE. The length of the CDR3 is 15 residues. V was clipped by 3 bases and J by 5 bases; unmatched bases: 9. CDR3 sequence: CASSSKDGGRETQYF. The CDR3 region has the DNA TGTGCCAGCAGCTCGAAGGACGGCGGGAGGGAGACCCAGTACTTC.

The chain is built from TRBV27 and TRBJ2-3, with a possible D match to TRBD2 (6 bases). The ends were cut back, 6 bases at V and 8 bases at J, with 15 bases in the middle. CDR1 MNHEY and CDR2 SMNVEV come from the germline V gene (reference sequence). CDR3 length: 13 residues. CDR3 in DNA: TGTGCCAGCAGCTACACGCGGGGCGCTACGCAGTATTTT. Residues: CASSYTRGATQYF.

This chain joins TRBV28 and TRBJ1-1, with TRBD1 matching over 11 bases. The length of the CDR3 is 14 residues. Germline CDR1 reads MDHEN; CDR2 reads SYDVKM. The junction had 5 bases not matched to a gene; V was cut back by 6 bases and J by 5 bases. CDR3 protein: CASSGQGAWTEAFF. The CDR3 DNA reads TGTGCCAGCAGCGGACAGGGGGCATGGACTGAAGCTTTCTTT.

The J gene is TRBJ2-1, the V gene TRBV6-6; 8 nucleotides align to TRBD1. Trimming took 4 bases from V and 9 from J; bases not matched to a gene: 5. CDR1 is MNHNY, CDR2 SVGAGI, per germline (reference sequence). The CDR3 is 13 residues long. The CDR3 spells CASSFGQGREQFF. The CDR3 bases are TGTGCCAGCAGTTTTGGACAGGGTCGTGAGCAGTTCTTC.

The chain combines TRBV10-3 with TRBJ1-6, with TRBD1 matching over 11 bases. The CDR3 consists of 14 residues. Germline CDR1 and CDR2: ENHRY and SYGVKD. V lost 6 bases and J lost 8; bases outside the gene matches: 3. DNA of the CDR3: TGTGCCATCAGCGCGGGACAGGGGGATTCACCCCTCCACTTT. Encoded protein: CAISAGQGDSPLHF.

The rearrangement uses TRBV5-5 and TRBJ2-7, with D possibly being TRBD2 (6 bases). V shed 3 bases and J shed 0 bases, with 10 bases lying between them. This CDR3 has 14 residues. Germline V gives CDR1 SGHKS, CDR2 YYEKEE (reference sequence). The CDR3 region has the DNA TGTGCCAGCAGCTGGGGCGGGACCTCCTACGAGCAGTACTTC. Its protein product is CASSWGGTSYEQYF.

The chain links TRBV6-1 to TRBJ1-1; D is undetermined. CDR1 is MNHNS and CDR2 is SASEGT in the germline V gene. The CDR3 loop spans 16 amino acids. Between the trimmed V and J ends, which lost 1 base and 6 bases, there was a span of 18 bases. The CDR3 reads CASSEVGSTTNAEAFF. The DNA for the CDR3 is TGTGCCAGCAGTGAAGTAGGGAGCACCACCAACGCTGAAGCTTTCTTT.

The CDR3 spells CASSVEDRVDTGELFF. The CDR3 DNA reads as TGTGCCAGCAGCGTAGAGGACAGGGTAGACACCGGGGAGCTGTTTTTT. The chain has TRBV9 and TRBJ2-2; TRBD1 matches at 8 bases. V shed 0 bases and J 3 bases; nucleotides not matched to a gene: 4. The CDR3 sequence is 16 residues long. Germline V gene data show CDR1 as SGDLS and CDR2 as YYNGEE.

The chain uses TRBV10-2 and TRBJ2-1, with 14 bases identical to TRBD2. The CDR3 is made up of 14 amino acids. The trim removed 9 bases at V and 4 bases at J, leaving 2 bases unmatched. CDR1 and CDR2 from the germline V gene are WSHSY and SAAADI. CDR3 amino acids: CASRLAGGYNEQFF. For the CDR3, the DNA is TGCGCCAGTCGACTAGCGGGAGGGTACAATGAGCAGTTCTTC.